This T cell receptor beta chain was captured by sequencing in a study of cytomegalovirus exposure and HLA in healthy donors. The CDR3 is 13 amino acids. Germline V gene sequence: CDR1 SQVTM, CDR2 ANQGSEA. V dropped 5 bases and J dropped 5; count of bases not matched to a gene: 5. With 60 Vbeta and 13 Jbeta primers, the PCR was carried out. Method: immunoSEQ multiplex PCR; TCRdb's copy keeps in-frame clones and lacks some. The data hold roughly 100,000 clones, with about 80% observed a single time. The clonotype was recovered from a middle-aged man in good health and CMV-seronegative. The sample taken for sequencing was PBMCs. The rearrangement links TRBV29-1 to TRBJ1-5, with 8 bases lining up with TRBD1. CDR3 nucleotide sequence: TGCAGCGTTCAGGGGGCAGTGGATCAGCCCCAGCATTTT. Its translation is CSVQGAVDQPQHF.